This T cell receptor (beta chain) was sequenced in a study of T-cell reconstitution after alpha-beta-depleted transplantation in children (dated by TCRdb to the mid-2010s). Concerning the study at large: Using TCR repertoire profiling, the study followed T-cell immune reconstitution in a quantitative way in children after TCRalphabeta/CD19-depleted allogeneic hematopoietic cell transplantation.

This clonotype was detected ten times or more. Its antigen is not yet known. No base-level quality is on record; no much larger clone is a single base apart. The germline V and J ends show losses of 3 bases and 9 bases respectively, and no gene match explains 6 bases of the junction. Taken from cysteine to phenylalanine, the CDR3 has 15 residues. The DNA shown is the 45-base CDR3, in frame from base 1. The germline V gene gives CDR1 as LGHNA and CDR2 as YNFKEQ. The library was built by means of PCR. Sequencing instrument: Illumina HiSeq 2500. Molecular barcoding was employed in the preparation of TCR libraries, with unique molecular identifiers being used to normalize TCRbeta repertoire quantification. Through fastp at Q25 and MiXCR, TCRdb rebuilt clones from the public reads, retaining in-frame beta chains. Every entry covers one CDR3 protein and lists the most common genes and DNA from its rows. Here the sample has some 490,000 distinct CDR3 sequences; around 13% occur a single time. Of the sample, over 5.5% is held by the ten largest clones.

The clonotype comes from a human donor who donated a stem cell graft to a child with combined immunodeficiency. The chain uses TRBV4-2 and TRBJ2-3; 13 middle bases align to TRBD2. The sequenced sample was PBMCs from the stem cell graft donor, obtained from the stem cell graft. The DNA is TGTGCCAGCAGCCACCCCTCGACTAGCGGGGGGACGCAGTATTTT. Translated, it gives CASSHPSTSGGTQYF.